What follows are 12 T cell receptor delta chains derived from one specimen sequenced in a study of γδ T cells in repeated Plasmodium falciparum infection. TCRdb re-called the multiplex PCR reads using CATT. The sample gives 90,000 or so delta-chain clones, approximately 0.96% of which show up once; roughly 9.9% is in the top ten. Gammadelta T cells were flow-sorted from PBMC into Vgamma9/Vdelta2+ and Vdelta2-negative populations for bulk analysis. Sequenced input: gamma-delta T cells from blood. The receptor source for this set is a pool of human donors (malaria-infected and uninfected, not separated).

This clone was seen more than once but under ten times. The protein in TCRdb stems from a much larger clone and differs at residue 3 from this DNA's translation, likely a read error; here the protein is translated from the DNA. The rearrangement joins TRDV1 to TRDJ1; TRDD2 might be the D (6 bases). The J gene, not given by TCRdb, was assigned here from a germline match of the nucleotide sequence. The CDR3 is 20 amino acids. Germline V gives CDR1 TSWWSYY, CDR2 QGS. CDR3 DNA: TGTGCTCCTGGGAGATCCTTCCCCTCGTACCCGGGGGTGTACACCGATAAACTCATCTTT. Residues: CAPGRSFPSYPGVYTDKLIF.

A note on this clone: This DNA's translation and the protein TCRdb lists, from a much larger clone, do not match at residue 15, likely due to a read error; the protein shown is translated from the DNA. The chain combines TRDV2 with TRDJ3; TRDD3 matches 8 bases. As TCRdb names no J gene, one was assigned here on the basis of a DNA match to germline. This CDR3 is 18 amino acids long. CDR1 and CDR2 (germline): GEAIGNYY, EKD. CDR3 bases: TGTGCCTGTGATTATGGGGGATCCCAAGCCTGGGACACCCGACGGATGTTTTTC. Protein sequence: CACDYGGSQAWDTRRMFF.

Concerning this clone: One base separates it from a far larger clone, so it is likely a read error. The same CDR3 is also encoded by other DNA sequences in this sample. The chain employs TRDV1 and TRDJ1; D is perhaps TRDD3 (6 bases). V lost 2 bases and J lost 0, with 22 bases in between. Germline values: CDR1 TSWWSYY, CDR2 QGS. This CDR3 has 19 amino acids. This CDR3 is CALGEWWGLGAPYTDKLIF. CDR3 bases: TGTGCTCTTGGGGAATGGTGGGGGCTGGGAGCCCCGTACACCGATAAACTCATCTTT.

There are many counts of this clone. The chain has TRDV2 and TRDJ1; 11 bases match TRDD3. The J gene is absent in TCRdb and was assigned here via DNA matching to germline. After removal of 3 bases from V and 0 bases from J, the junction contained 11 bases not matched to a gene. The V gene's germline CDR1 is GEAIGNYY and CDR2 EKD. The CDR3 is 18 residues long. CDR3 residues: CACDLLGDMDPYTDKLIF. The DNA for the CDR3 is TGTGCCTGTGACCTACTGGGGGATATGGACCCGTACACCGATAAACTCATCTTT.

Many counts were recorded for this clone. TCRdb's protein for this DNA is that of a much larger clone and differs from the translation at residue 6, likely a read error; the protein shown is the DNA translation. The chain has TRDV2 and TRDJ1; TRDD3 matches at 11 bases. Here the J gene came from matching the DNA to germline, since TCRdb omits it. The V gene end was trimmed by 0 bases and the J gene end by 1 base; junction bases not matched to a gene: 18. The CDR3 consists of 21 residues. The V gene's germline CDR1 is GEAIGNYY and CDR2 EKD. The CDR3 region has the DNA TGTGCCTGTGACACCGCTCTACTGGGGGATAAAAGGGGTCGGAGCACCGATAAACTCATCTTT. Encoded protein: CACDTALLGDKRGRSTDKLIF.

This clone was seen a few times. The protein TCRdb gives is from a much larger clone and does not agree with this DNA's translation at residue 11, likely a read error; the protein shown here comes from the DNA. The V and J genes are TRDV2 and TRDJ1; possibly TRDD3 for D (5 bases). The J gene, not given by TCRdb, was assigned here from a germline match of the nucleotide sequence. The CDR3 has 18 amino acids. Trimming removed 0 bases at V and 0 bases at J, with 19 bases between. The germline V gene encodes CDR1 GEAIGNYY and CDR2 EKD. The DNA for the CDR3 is TGTGCCTGTGACACCGTCGCTACTGGTGGGGCGTACACCGATAAACTCATCTTT. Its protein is CACDTVATGGAYTDKLIF.

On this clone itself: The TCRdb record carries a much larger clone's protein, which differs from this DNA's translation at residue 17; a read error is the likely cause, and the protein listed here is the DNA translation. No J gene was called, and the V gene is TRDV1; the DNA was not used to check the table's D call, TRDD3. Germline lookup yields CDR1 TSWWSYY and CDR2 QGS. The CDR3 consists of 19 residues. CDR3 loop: CALGETLQLGGLYTDKHIF. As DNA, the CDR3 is TGTGCTCTTGGGGAAACTCTCCAACTGGGGGGCCTGTACACCGATAAACACATCTTT.

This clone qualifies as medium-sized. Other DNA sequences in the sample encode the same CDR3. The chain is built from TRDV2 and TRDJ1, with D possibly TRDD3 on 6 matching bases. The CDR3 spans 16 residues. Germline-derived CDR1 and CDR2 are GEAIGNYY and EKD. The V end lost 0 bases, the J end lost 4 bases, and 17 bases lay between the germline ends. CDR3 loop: CACDTLTRGTLDKLIF. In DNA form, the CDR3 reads TGTGCCTGTGACACCCTCACCCGGGGGACTCTCGATAAACTCATCTTT.

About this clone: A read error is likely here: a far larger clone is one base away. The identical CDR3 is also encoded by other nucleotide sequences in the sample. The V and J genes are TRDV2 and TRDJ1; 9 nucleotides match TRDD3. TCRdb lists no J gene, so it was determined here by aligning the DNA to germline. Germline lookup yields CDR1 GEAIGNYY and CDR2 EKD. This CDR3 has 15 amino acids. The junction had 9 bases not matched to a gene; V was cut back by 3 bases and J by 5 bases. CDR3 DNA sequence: TGTGCCTGTGACCTGGGGTACTGGGGGACTGATAAACTCATCTTT. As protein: CACDLGYWGTDKLIF.

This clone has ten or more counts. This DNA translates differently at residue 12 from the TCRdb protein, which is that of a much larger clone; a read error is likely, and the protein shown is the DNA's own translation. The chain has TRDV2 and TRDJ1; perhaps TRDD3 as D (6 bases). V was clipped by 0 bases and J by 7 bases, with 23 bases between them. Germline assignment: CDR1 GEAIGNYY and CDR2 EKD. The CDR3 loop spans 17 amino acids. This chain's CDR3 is CACDTRVDTGCVCKLIF. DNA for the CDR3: TGTGCCTGTGACACCCGTGTTGATACTGGGTGCGTGTGTAAACTCATCTTT.

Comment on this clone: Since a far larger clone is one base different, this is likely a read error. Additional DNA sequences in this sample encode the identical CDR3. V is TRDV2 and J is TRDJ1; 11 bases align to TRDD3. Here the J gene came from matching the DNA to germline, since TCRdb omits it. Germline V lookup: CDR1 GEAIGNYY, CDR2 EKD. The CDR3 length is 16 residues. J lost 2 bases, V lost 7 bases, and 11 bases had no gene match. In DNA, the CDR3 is TGTGCCTGCGACCCGCTGGGGGATACCAAGACCGATAAACTCATCTTT. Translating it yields CACDPLGDTKTDKLIF.

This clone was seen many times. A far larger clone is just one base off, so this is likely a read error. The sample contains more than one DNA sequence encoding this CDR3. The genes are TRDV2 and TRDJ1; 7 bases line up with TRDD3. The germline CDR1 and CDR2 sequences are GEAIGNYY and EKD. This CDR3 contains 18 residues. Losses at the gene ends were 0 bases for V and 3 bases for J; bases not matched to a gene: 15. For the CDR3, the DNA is TGTGCCTGTGACACCGTCGGTACCGGGGGATCCCTCCCCGATAAACTCATCTTT. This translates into CACDTVGTGGSLPDKLIF.